This T cell receptor (beta chain) was retrieved from a study of blood T cell repertoires in COVID-19. Germline lookup yields CDR1 SQVTM and CDR2 ANQGSEA. V was clipped by 1 base and J by 5 bases; unmatched bases: 5. The CDR3 runs to 14 residues. In the source study's methods: Amplification of reference gene primers was used by the study to estimate nucleated cell counts. Some clones are missing from TCRdb's copy, which holds only in-frame ones; the method was immunoSEQ multiplex PCR. The V and J calls and clone size were taken over from that table, and D and trimming were inferred from the DNA. The data show about 33,000 clones, 75% to 90% seen once.

J is TRBJ2-5 and V is TRBV29-1; 9 bases match TRBD2. The receptor was derived from a human donor in a cohort sampled during active COVID-19. What was sequenced was peripheral blood. CDR3 sequence (DNA): TGCAGCGTTGAAGGAGCGGGGGGAGGGGAGACCCAGTACTTC. Amino acid sequence: CSVEGAGGGETQYF.